This T cell receptor (beta chain) was sequenced during a study of tumor-infiltrating lymphocytes in oesophageal squamous cell carcinoma. This clonotype was counted a few times. Via MiXCR, TCRdb re-called the PCR reads, giving one row per CDR3 protein. The sample lists some 22,000 distinct CDR3 sequences; 35% to 40% were seen once. This CDR3 is 14 amino acids long. Germline V gives CDR1 SGHTS, CDR2 YDEGEE. J was trimmed by 13 bases and V by 4 bases; bases with no gene match: 13. The chain is built from TRBV5-8 and TRBJ2-4; TRBD2 matches 8 bases. This receptor was obtained from a male donor with esophageal squamous cell carcinoma. Sequencing was carried out using esophageal tumor tissue. The chain's CDR3 is CASSHTSGFTAQYF. As DNA, the CDR3 is TGTGCCAGCAGCCATACTAGCGGTTTCACGGCGCAGTACTTC.